The next 25 T cell receptor beta chains were all read from a single sample in a study of blood T cells in healthy people across ages. With a J-beta primer mix and a sample-barcoded 5' primer, a second PCR ran about 7 to 11 cycles. TCRdb re-called the 5' RACE reads with MiXCR, one entry per CDR3 protein. The sample lists some 760,000 distinct CDR3 sequences, around 25% occurring once. The same sample was also used in a study of T cells of mothers and their children.

Input material: blood. These receptors were obtained from a boy between 10 and 17 years old in good health.

The chain has TRBV20-1 and TRBJ2-7; the D gene is possibly TRBD1 (6 bases). V lost 6 bases and J 0 bases, leaving 15 bases between the germline ends. The CDR3 length is 14 residues. The germline V gene has CDR1 DFQATT and CDR2 SNEGSKA (reference sequence). For the CDR3, the DNA is TGCAGTGCCGAGGGGGACATTAACTCCTACGAGCAGTACTTC. Its translation: CSAEGDINSYEQYF.

The rearrangement joins TRBV12-3 or TRBV12-4 to TRBJ1-2; D is uncertain. Trimming took off 7 bases at V and 6 bases at J, with 12 bases between the two ends. The CDR3 length is 12 residues. The CDR3 spells CASTSTSHGYTF. The CDR3, as DNA: TGTGCCAGCACTTCAACGTCACATGGCTACACCTTC.

This clonotype was observed a handful of times. V gene TRBV5-1 combines with J gene TRBJ2-7; the D is unclear. Trimming left V 1 base short and J 0 bases short, with 8 bases between. This CDR3 is built from 14 residues. The germline CDR1 and CDR2 sequences are SGHRS and YFSETQ. CDR3 coding DNA: TGCGCCAGCAGCTTGTTCGGCGGCTCCTACGAGCAGTACTTC. This encodes CASSLFGGSYEQYF.

The chain has TRBV11-3 and TRBJ2-1; 9 positions match TRBD2. The J call is in doubt because the DNA end fits TRBJ2-5 better. The CDR3 contains 16 residues. Germline CDR1 SGHNT, CDR2 YENEEA. CDR3 amino acids: CASSLGSGSPKETQYF. The CDR3 DNA follows: TGTGCCAGCAGCTTAGGTAGCGGGAGCCCGAAAGAGACCCAGTACTTC.

This rearrangement joins TRBV5-1 to TRBJ1-1, with D maybe TRBD1 (5 bases). Germline V gene sequence: CDR1 SGHRS, CDR2 YFSETQ. Trimming took off 1 base at V and 0 bases at J, with 19 bases between the two ends. This CDR3 region has 18 residues. CDR3 protein: CASSLSPGGATMNTEAFF. The CDR3 DNA sequence: TGCGCCAGCAGCTTGAGCCCGGGAGGGGCCACTATGAACACTGAAGCTTTCTTT.

This clonotype was recorded a few times. The CDR3 sequence: CASRGAALEQFF. In nucleotides, the CDR3 is TGTGCCAGCAGGGGAGCGGCCCTTGAGCAGTTCTTC. This chain uses TRBV12-3 or TRBV12-4 with TRBJ2-5; D possibly corresponds to TRBD2 (5 bases). The end of the DNA aligns better with TRBJ2-1, so the J call may be wrong. The CDR3 extends over 12 amino acids.

The V call is TRBV24-1, the J call TRBJ2-1; D is unclear. Per germline, CDR1 KGHDR and CDR2 SFDVKD. V dropped 4 bases and J dropped 6 bases, with 9 bases sitting between them. CDR3 length: 13 residues. CDR3 sequence reads: CATSESVTNEQFF. The DNA for the CDR3 is TGTGCCACCAGTGAGTCGGTTACCAATGAGCAGTTCTTC.

V usage is TRBV20-1 and J usage is TRBJ2-2; TRBD2 matches 7 bases. This CDR3 contains 15 residues. V lost 6 bases to trimming and J lost 3 bases; unmatched junction nucleotides: 10. CDR1 and CDR2 from the germline V gene are DFQATT and SNEGSKA (reference sequence). The CDR3 DNA sequence: TGCAGTGCCCGCGCGGGCGGGAGTTACACCGGGGAGCTGTTTTTT. Protein product: CSARAGGSYTGELFF.

The V call is TRBV7-6, the J call TRBJ2-1; 12 positions match TRBD1. The end of the DNA aligns better with TRBJ2-5, so the J call may be wrong. This CDR3 contains 16 residues. Germline CDR1 reads SGHVS; CDR2 reads FNYEAQ. The CDR3 DNA follows: TGTGCCAGCAGCTTCCCCGGGACAGGGGGCTCAGAGACCCAGTACTTC. Its protein is CASSFPGTGGSETQYF.

This chain uses TRBV29-1 with TRBJ2-1, with TRBD1 matching 8 bases. Germline-derived CDR1 and CDR2 are SQVTM and ANQGSEA. The junction had 9 bases not matched to a gene; V was cut back by 7 bases and J by 4 bases. The CDR3 length is 14 residues. The CDR3 loop is CSGDRGLLYNEQFF. CDR3 coding DNA: TGCAGCGGAGACAGGGGACTTCTTTACAATGAGCAGTTCTTC.

The genes are TRBV29-1 and TRBJ2-5, with D unresolved. V shed 2 bases and J shed 2 bases, with 18 bases lying between them. CDR1 and CDR2 from the germline V gene are SQVTM and ANQGSEA. The CDR3 has 16 residues. CDR3 sequence reads: CSVEWSDLRHQETQYF. The CDR3 DNA is TGCAGCGTTGAATGGTCAGACCTAAGGCATCAAGAGACCCAGTACTTC.

Ten or more counts support this clonotype. This chain connects TRBV9 to TRBJ2-1; D not resolved. This CDR3 is 15 amino acids long. Germline-derived CDR1 and CDR2 are SGDLS and YYNGEE. The V gene lost 2 bases and the J gene lost 2 bases, with 11 bases spanning the gap. The CDR3 coding sequence is TGTGCCAGCAGCGTTGTTGACACCCCCTACAATGAGCAGTTCTTC. Translating it yields CASSVVDTPYNEQFF.

This clonotype appeared a few times. The rearrangement joins TRBV20-1 to TRBJ1-6, with a weak D call TRBD1 (5 bases). The CDR3 runs to 11 residues. V lost 6 bases, J lost 7 bases, and 7 bases lay in between. The germline V gene encodes CDR1 DFQATT and CDR2 SNEGSKA (reference sequence). The CDR3 DNA sequence: TGCAGTGCGACAGCCAATTCACCCCTCCACTTT. Translating gives CSATANSPLHF.

Only a few counts were recorded for this clonotype. The chain couples TRBV5-6 to TRBJ2-7; 8 bases match TRBD2. This CDR3 spans 14 amino acids. Germline V CDR1 and CDR2: SGHDT, YYEEEE. J lost 9 bases, V lost 5 bases, and 13 bases had no gene match. CDR3 sequence: CASSYQRGSSVQYF. DNA for the CDR3: TGTGCCAGCAGTTACCAGCGGGGGTCTAGCGTGCAGTACTTC.

V and J are TRBV2 and TRBJ1-4; perhaps TRBD1 as D (6 bases). V lost 6 bases to trimming and J lost 5 bases, with 16 bases between them. The CDR3 extends over 15 amino acids. Germline CDR1 and CDR2: SNHLY and FYNNEI. The DNA for the CDR3 is TGTGCCAGCAGCCGAAGGACAGAGGAAAATGAAAAACTGTTTTTT. Its protein is CASSRRTEENEKLFF.

This clonotype has only a few counts. The V and J genes are TRBV5-6 and TRBJ1-2, with unresolved D. The CDR3 runs 13 residues. Germline V gene data show CDR1 as SGHDT and CDR2 as YYEEEE. Trimming removed 4 bases from V and 3 bases from J, with 10 bases in between. CDR3 amino acids: CASSLSEDYGYTF. DNA of the CDR3: TGTGCCAGCAGCCTGAGTGAGGACTATGGCTACACCTTC.

The chain recombines TRBV5-1 with TRBJ1-6; 9 bases agree with TRBD1. Germline CDR1 SGHRS, CDR2 YFSETQ. The CDR3 totals 18 residues. Trimming cost V 3 bases and J 7 bases; bases outside gene matches: 14. The CDR3 bases are TGCGCCAGCAGCTCATCCACCGCTTTGGGACAGGGAAATTCACCCCTCCACTTT. The encoded protein is CASSSSTALGQGNSPLHF. The whole variable domain, filled in from reference TRBV5-1 and TRBJ1-6, reads KAGVTQTPRYLIKTRGQQVTLSCSPISGHRSVSWYQQTPGQGLQFLFEYFSETQRNKGNFPGRFSGRQFSNSRSEMNVSTLELGDSALYLCASSSSTALGQGNSPLHFGNGTRLTVT.

The V call is TRBV4-3, the J call TRBJ2-5; no definite D call. The CDR3 is made up of 13 amino acids. Trimming left V 0 bases short and J 2 bases short, with 4 bases between. Germline assignment: CDR1 LGHNA and CDR2 YSLEER. CDR3 DNA sequence: TGCGCCAGCAGCCAAGACTGGCAAGAGACCCAGTACTTC. Its translation: CASSQDWQETQYF.

J is TRBJ2-1 and V is TRBV18; maybe TRBD2 (5 bases). The CDR3 sequence is 13 residues long. Trimming removed 5 bases at V and 4 bases at J, with 9 bases between. CDR1 and CDR2 (germline): KGHSH, LQKENI. In nucleotides, the CDR3 is TGTGCCAGCTCAGAGGACTCTTACAATGAGCAGTTCTTC. It translates to CASSEDSYNEQFF.

The gene calls are TRBV7-2 and TRBJ2-5; 14 bases are a match to TRBD2. V lost 6 bases and J lost 5; bases outside the gene matches: 8. Germline CDR1 reads SGHTA; CDR2 reads FQGNSA. The CDR3 loop spans 16 amino acids. The CDR3 region has the DNA TGTGCCAGCAGGCGCGGGACTAGCGGGAGTGGTGAGACCCAGTACTTC. This translates into CASRRGTSGSGETQYF.

Turning to this clonotype: The missing conserved phenylalanine or tryptophan at the end of this CDR3 makes a read error likely. J is TRBJ1-5 and V is TRBV2; D not resolved. V was clipped by 4 bases and J by 0 bases, with 7 bases between them. This CDR3 spans 14 amino acids. Germline values: CDR1 SNHLY, CDR2 FYNNEI. In DNA, the CDR3 is TGTGCCAGCAGTGGAGACGGTAGCAATCAGCCCCAGCATCTT. Encoded protein: CASSGDGSNQPQHL.

The genes are TRBV6-1 and TRBJ1-1, with TRBD1 matching 7 bases. CDR1 and CDR2 (germline): MNHNS, SASEGT. This CDR3 has 15 amino acids. V dropped 6 bases and J dropped 7; count of bases not matched to a gene: 14. The chain's CDR3 is CASRGYIGQEGEAFF. The CDR3 region has the DNA TGTGCCAGCAGGGGGTACATTGGACAGGAAGGTGAAGCTTTCTTT.

This chain links TRBV3-1 with TRBJ2-1; unclear D gene. TRBJ2-5 explains the end of the DNA better; the J call may be wrong. This CDR3 comprises 17 residues. Germline lookup yields CDR1 LGHDT and CDR2 YNNKEL (reference sequence). DNA for the CDR3: TGTGCCAGCAGCCAAGAAGAAGAGTACCCCTTTGGGGAGACCCAGTACTTC. This codes for CASSQEEEYPFGETQYF.

This clonotype has just one count. The chain employs TRBV27 and TRBJ2-5; possibly TRBD1 for D (5 bases). The tail of the sequence fits TRBJ2-7 better, so the J call may be wrong. Germline-derived CDR1 and CDR2 are MNHEY and SMNVEV (reference sequence). This CDR3 is 16 amino acids long. CDR3 region: CASSLDTGRAIYEQYF. CDR3 sequence (DNA): TGTGCCAGCAGTTTAGATACGGGCAGGGCGATCTACGAGCAGTACTTC.

This chain links TRBV5-1 with TRBJ2-7; TRBD2 matches 8 bases. Unmatched junction bases numbered 7, after V lost 5 bases and J lost 0 bases. This CDR3 has 15 residues. CDR1 and CDR2 (germline): SGHRS, YFSETQ. The CDR3 loop reads CASRPTSGSSYEQYF. The CDR3 DNA sequence: TGCGCCAGCAGACCAACTAGCGGAAGCTCCTACGAGCAGTACTTC.